What follows are 15 T cell receptor beta chains derived from one specimen sequenced in a study of spatial heterogeneity in lung cancer. Noted time point: sample taken at primary tumor resection. Whole RNA came from tumor, nontumor lung or frozen PBMC and was sequenced without being sorted. TCRdb reprocessed the 5' RACE reads via MiXCR and lists one record per CDR3 protein. The table has more than 10,000 distinct CDR3 sequences, 4.5% to 6.5% seen once. The starting material was PBMCs, obtained at surgery. The receptors originated from a male donor with early-stage non-small cell lung cancer.

The J gene is TRBJ1-1, the V gene TRBV5-5; D gene uncertain. The V gene's germline CDR1 is SGHKS and CDR2 YYEKEE (reference sequence). Trimming pared 2 bases from V and 0 bases from J, leaving 8 bases between. The CDR3 is made up of 14 amino acids. The CDR3 DNA is TGTGCCAGCAGCTTACAGCGTATGAACACTGAAGCTTTCTTT. It codes for CASSLQRMNTEAFF.

This clonotype has more than one count but fewer than ten. The gene calls are TRBV7-9 and TRBJ2-3; D possibly uses TRBD1 or TRBD2 (5 bases each). The CDR3 covers 13 residues. Deletions cut 1 base from V and 5 bases from J, with 7 bases between. Per the germline V gene, CDR1 is SEHNR and CDR2 is FQNEAQ (reference sequence). CDR3 DNA: TGTGCCAGCAGCTTAGATGGGGGAGATACGCAGTATTTT. Translated: CASSLDGGDTQYF. Complete variable domain (other parts from reference TRBV7-9 and TRBJ2-3): DTGVSQNPRHKITKRGQNVTFRCDPISEHNRLYWYRQTLGQGPEFLTYFQNEAQLEKSRLLSDRFSAERPKGSFSTLEIQRTEQGDSAMYLCASSLDGGDTQYFGPGTRLTVL.

In its sample, this clonotype is large (0.1 to 1%). The rearrangement joins TRBV14 to TRBJ1-2, with a possible D match to TRBD1 (5 bases). The V gene's germline CDR1 is SGHDN and CDR2 FVKESK. The CDR3 sequence is 12 residues long. Trimming shortened V by 3 bases and J by 6 bases, and 8 bases separated the two germline ends. The CDR3 protein is CASSQGGDGYTF. The CDR3 DNA is TGTGCCAGCAGCCAGGGGGGGGATGGCTACACCTTC. The full variable domain, in which reference TRBV14 and TRBJ1-2 provide the parts outside the CDR3, is EAGVTQFPSHSVIEKGQTVTLRCDPISGHDNLYWYRRVMGKEIKFLLHFVKESKQDESGMPNNRFLAERTGGTYSTLKVQPAELEDSGVYFCASSQGGDGYTFGSGTRLTVV.

This clonotype has ten or more counts. The gene calls are TRBV20-1 and TRBJ1-1; possible D gene TRBD1, 5 bases. The ends were cut back, 3 bases at V and 6 bases at J, with 11 bases in the middle. The CDR3 covers 12 residues. Germline loops: CDR1 DFQATT, CDR2 SNEGSKA (reference sequence). The CDR3 region has the DNA TGCAGTGCTAGTTCCGGGGCCCCTGAAGCTTTCTTT. Its protein product is CSASSGAPEAFF.

In its sample, this clonotype was seen many times. The rearrangement uses TRBV6-2 or TRBV6-3 and TRBJ1-5; D gene ambiguous. Germline V gene data show CDR1 as MNHEY and CDR2 as SVGEGT. The length of the CDR3 is 18 residues. V lost 0 bases and J lost 0, with 15 bases in between. CDR3 DNA sequence: TGTGCCAGCAGTTACTCGAGTGGCTTCCCTTATAGCAATCAGCCCCAGCATTTT. Protein: CASSYSSGFPYSNQPQHF.

By share of the sample, this clonotype is medium-sized. The chain carries TRBV29-1 and TRBJ2-6; D unclear. The CDR3 covers 13 residues. Germline V gene lookup returns CDR1 SQVTM and CDR2 ANQGSEA. With 5 bases removed from V and 0 bases from J, the gap between germline ends came to 5 bases. The chain's CDR3 is CSVHASGANVLTF. Written as DNA, the CDR3 is TGCAGCGTTCATGCCTCTGGGGCCAACGTCCTGACTTTC.

This clonotype appeared many times. This sequence joins TRBV20-1 and TRBJ1-3, with TRBD1 as a possible D gene (5 bases). CDR3 length equals 14 residues. V gave up 7 bases and J gave up 1 base, with 14 bases separating them. CDR1 and CDR2 (germline): DFQATT, SNEGSKA (reference sequence). In DNA, the CDR3 is TGCAGTGGACAGAGGGACGGGTCTGGAAACACCATATATTTT. Protein sequence: CSGQRDGSGNTIYF.

This clonotype was observed a handful of times. This chain connects TRBV7-9 to TRBJ2-3; D is unresolved. The germline V gene encodes CDR1 SEHNR and CDR2 FQNEAQ (reference sequence). Trimming stripped 1 base from V and 6 bases from J, with 11 bases between. CDR3 length: 14 amino acids. CDR3: CASSLEFPTDTQYF. DNA of the CDR3: TGTGCCAGCAGCTTAGAGTTTCCGACGGATACGCAGTATTTT.

By its share, this clonotype is medium-sized (0.01 to 0.1%). The V call is TRBV29-1, the J call TRBJ1-5; D is perhaps TRBD1 (5 bases). From germline, CDR1 is SQVTM and CDR2 ANQGSEA. The CDR3 covers 12 residues. Trimming shortened V by 5 bases and J by 4 bases, and 9 bases separated the two germline ends. For the CDR3, the DNA is TGCAGCGTTCGGGACCCAAATCAGCCCCAGCATTTT. Protein: CSVRDPNQPQHF.

The CDR3 sequence is CASSLGLARNYEQYF. The CDR3 DNA follows: TGTGCCAGCAGCTTGGGACTAGCGAGGAACTACGAGCAGTACTTC. This chain joins TRBV5-8 and TRBJ2-7; 8 nucleotides match TRBD2. Germline-derived CDR1 and CDR2 are SGHTS and YDEGEE. Trimming took 0 bases from V and 3 from J; bases not matched to a gene: 5. This CDR3 has 15 residues.

Relative to its sample, this clonotype is medium-sized. CDR3 in amino acids: CASSPSLPGELFF. The CDR3 DNA sequence: TGTGCCAGCAGCCCCTCTCTCCCGGGCGAGCTGTTTTTT. This sequence joins TRBV12-3 or TRBV12-4 and TRBJ2-2; no reliable D call. The CDR3 is 13 residues long. V lost 6 bases and J lost 11, with 16 bases in between.

Details on this clonotype: A clone one base away is much larger, so this may be a read error. The CDR3 sequence: CSVEEPGDEAYF. The CDR3 nucleotides read TGCAGCGTTGAAGAGCCGGGGGATGAAGCTTACTTT. The rearrangement links TRBV29-1 to TRBJ1-1; the D gene is possibly TRBD1 (5 bases). CDR1 is SQVTM and CDR2 is ANQGSEA in the germline V gene. There are 12 residues in the CDR3.

This clonotype was seen ten or more times. Here the CDR3 reads CASSFRGPQNYGYTF. CDR3 coding DNA: TGTGCCAGCAGTTTCCGGGGACCGCAGAACTATGGCTACACCTTC. The V gene is TRBV27, the J gene TRBJ1-2; D perhaps matches TRBD1 (5 bases). Trimming stripped 3 bases from V and 2 bases from J, with 13 bases between. The CDR3 is 15 residues long. From germline, CDR1 is MNHEY and CDR2 SMNVEV (reference sequence).

At least ten counts were recorded for this clonotype. The rearrangement joins TRBV7-3 to TRBJ1-2; TRBD1 might be the D (5 bases). Trimming left V 5 bases short and J 7 bases short, with 14 bases between. Germline values: CDR1 SGHTA, CDR2 FQGTGA. The CDR3 is made up of 13 amino acids. CDR3 coding DNA: TGTGCCAGCAGCGATCGGCAGGGAAGTGGCTACACCTTC. Translated: CASSDRQGSGYTF.

Many counts were recorded for this clonotype. The chain combines TRBV28 with TRBJ1-2, with D perhaps matching TRBD1 (5 bases). Between the trimmed V and J ends, which lost 6 bases and 4 bases, there was a span of 18 bases. The germline V gene has CDR1 MDHEN and CDR2 SYDVKM. CDR3 length: 15 amino acids. The CDR3 loop is CASSRTSSGGYGYTF. The CDR3 nucleotides read TGTGCCAGCAGCCGTACCTCAAGCGGGGGCTATGGCTACACCTTC.